The following is a T cell receptor (beta chain) sequence with its context. V lost 7 bases and J lost 5, with 8 bases in between. The CDR3 sequence is 11 residues long. CDR1 is LNHDA and CDR2 is SQIVND in the germline V gene (reference sequence). The data derive from a study of siplizumab effects on memory and regulatory T cells. In each sample, roughly 10^5 TCR templates were assayed. Produced via immunoSEQ multiplex PCR; TCRdb's table is partial and in-frame only. The sample has approximately 65,000 clones, less than 90% seen once. The origin of this receptor is a human donor in good health. This chain uses TRBV19 with TRBJ2-5, with D perhaps matching TRBD2 (6 bases). Specimen: memory CD4+ T cells sorted from blood. The CDR3 nucleotides read TGTGCCAGTAATCGGGGGGAGACCCAGTACTTC. This sequence encodes CASNRGETQYF.